Presented here are 2 T cell receptor beta chains from one specimen sequenced in a study of blood T cell repertoires in COVID-19. The data were produced by immunoSEQ multiplex PCR, yet TCRdb's version contains in-frame clones alone and is incomplete. The table lists some 250,000 clones, around nine tenths of them singletons, with less than 4.5% in the top ten. The sequenced material came from PBMCs or T cells enriched from blood (not recorded which). These receptors came from a woman aged 25 to 39 with acute COVID-19.

The chain has TRBV19 and TRBJ1-5, with 9 bases matching TRBD1. There are 18 residues in the CDR3. J was trimmed by 6 bases and V by 3 bases; bases with no gene match: 15. Germline CDR1 reads LNHDA; CDR2 reads SQIVND (reference sequence). The DNA for the CDR3 is TGTGCCAGTAGTATTCCACCCTCGGGGACAGGGATGAGTCAGCCCCAGCATTTT. Its protein is CASSIPPSGTGMSQPQHF.

This chain links TRBV28 with TRBJ1-6; D might be TRBD1 (5 bases). From germline, CDR1 is MDHEN and CDR2 SYDVKM. Trimming stripped 3 bases from V and 4 bases from J, with 10 bases between. The CDR3 is 15 amino acids. The CDR3 DNA reads as TGTGCCAGCAGTTTCCCGACAGATTATAATTCACCCCTCCACTTT. Translated: CASSFPTDYNSPLHF.